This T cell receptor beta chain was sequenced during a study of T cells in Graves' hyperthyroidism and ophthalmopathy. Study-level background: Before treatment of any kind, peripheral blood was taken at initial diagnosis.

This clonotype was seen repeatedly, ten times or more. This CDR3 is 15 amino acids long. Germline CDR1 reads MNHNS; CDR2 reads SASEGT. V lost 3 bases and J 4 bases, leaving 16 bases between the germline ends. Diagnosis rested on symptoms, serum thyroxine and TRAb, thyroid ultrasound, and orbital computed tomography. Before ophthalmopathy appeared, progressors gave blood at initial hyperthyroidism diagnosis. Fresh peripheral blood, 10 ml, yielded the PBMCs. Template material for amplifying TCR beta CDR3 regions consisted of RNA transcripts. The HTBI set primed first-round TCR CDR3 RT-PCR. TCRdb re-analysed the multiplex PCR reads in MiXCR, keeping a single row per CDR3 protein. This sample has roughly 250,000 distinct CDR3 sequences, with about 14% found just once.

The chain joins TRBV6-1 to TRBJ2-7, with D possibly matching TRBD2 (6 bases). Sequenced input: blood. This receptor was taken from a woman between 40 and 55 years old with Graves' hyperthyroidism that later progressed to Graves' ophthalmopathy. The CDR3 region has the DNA TGTGCCAGCAGTGACGGGGGTAGCCTCCTATACGAGCAGTACTTC. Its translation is CASSDGGSLLYEQYF.